A single sample gave rise to the 20 T cell receptor beta chains below, sequenced in a study of shared clonotypes between healthy human individuals. Here immunoSEQ multiplex PCR was the method, and the copy in TCRdb shows in-frame clones only, minus some. In the table there are some 2.4 million clones, roughly 93% of which are singletons. Sequenced material: naive CD4+ T cells from PBMCs. Subset: CD45RA+ positively selected. Receptors were obtained from a young man in good health. Some clones in this sample may be carry-over from other donors' samples.

This chain uses TRBV19 with TRBJ1-2, with TRBD1 matching over 7 bases. V lost 5 bases, J lost 5 bases, and 5 bases stayed unmatched. Germline values: CDR1 LNHDA, CDR2 SQIVND (reference sequence). This CDR3 has 13 amino acids. CDR3 DNA sequence: TGTGCCAGTAGTGTTAGACAGGGTTATGGCTACACCTTC. It encodes CASSVRQGYGYTF. The full variable domain, with the rest looked up from reference TRBV19 and TRBJ1-2, is DGGITQSPKYLFRKEGQNVTLSCEQNLNHDAMYWYRQDPGQGLRLIYYSQIVNDFQKGDIAEGYSVSREKKESFPLTVTSAQKNPTAFYLCASSVRQGYGYTFGSGTRLTVV.

The chain has TRBV10-3 and TRBJ2-1; 7 nucleotides align to TRBD2. Germline CDR1 ENHRY, CDR2 SYGVKD. The junction had 3 bases not matched to a gene; V was cut back by 3 bases and J by 1 base. This CDR3 is built from 15 residues. CDR3 sequence (DNA): TGTGCCATCAGTGATAGCGGGCTTTCCTACAATGAGCAGTTCTTC. Protein sequence: CAISDSGLSYNEQFF.

A note on this clone: The same CDR3 is also encoded by other DNA sequences in this sample. J is TRBJ1-2 and V is TRBV7-2, with TRBD1 matching over 7 bases. V lost 5 bases, J lost 7 bases, and 7 bases stayed unmatched. The germline gives CDR1 SGHTA, CDR2 FQGNSA. This CDR3 has 13 residues. CDR3 DNA: TGTGCCAGCAGCCTTAGACAGGGAAGTGGCTACACCTTC. Translated: CASSLRQGSGYTF.

The chain uses TRBV6-5 and TRBJ2-3; D is perhaps TRBD1 (5 bases). Trimming took off 6 bases at V and 5 bases at J, with 12 bases between the two ends. The CDR3 totals 13 residues. CDR1 and CDR2 (germline): MNHEY, SVGAGI. The CDR3 DNA reads as TGTGCCAGCAGGACCTGGGGCCGAGATACGCAGTATTTT. It yields the protein CASRTWGRDTQYF.

The chain links TRBV7-8 to TRBJ1-5; D call uncertain. Trimming cost V 9 bases and J 3 bases, with 18 bases left between them. The length of the CDR3 is 15 residues. Germline V gene sequence: CDR1 SGHVS, CDR2 FQNEAQ. The chain's CDR3 is CASTLSGLANQPQHF. In DNA, the CDR3 is TGTGCCAGTACCCTATCGGGCCTCGCCAATCAGCCCCAGCATTTT.

The rearrangement uses TRBV6-1 and TRBJ1-1; D is undetermined. Germline V gene sequence: CDR1 MNHNS, CDR2 SASEGT. V dropped 4 bases and J dropped 4 bases, with 10 bases sitting between them. The CDR3 covers 13 residues. CDR3 sequence (DNA): TGTGCCAGCAGTGGGGTTCGGGGCACTGAAGCTTTCTTT. Translation: CASSGVRGTEAFF.

V and J are TRBV7-8 and TRBJ2-5; no clear D gene. Germline V CDR1 and CDR2: SGHVS, FQNEAQ. The CDR3 totals 14 residues. Trimming took off 3 bases at V and 1 base at J, with 9 bases between the two ends. DNA for the CDR3: TGTGCCAGCAGCTTGAGGACCATCCAAGAGACCCAGTACTTC. Protein sequence: CASSLRTIQETQYF.

The chain joins TRBV27 to TRBJ1-2, with a possible D match to TRBD1 (5 bases). Germline CDR1 reads MNHEY; CDR2 reads SMNVEV (reference sequence). Trimming removed 3 bases at V and 8 bases at J, with 22 bases between. This CDR3 spans 16 amino acids. CDR3 DNA sequence: TGTGCCAGCAGTTTCGGCGGGGCGCAAGGTTTCGGCGGCTACACCTTC. Translation: CASSFGGAQGFGGYTF.

The V call is TRBV4-2, the J call TRBJ2-7, with TRBD2 identical over 14 bases. CDR3 length: 16 amino acids. V shed 4 bases, J shed 4 bases, and the junction held 6 bases outside the gene matches. The germline gives CDR1 LGHNA, CDR2 YNFKEQ. The CDR3 here is CASSPRLAGGLYEQYF. The CDR3 region has the DNA TGTGCCAGCAGCCCCCGACTAGCGGGAGGGCTATACGAGCAGTACTTC.

The V call is TRBV7-8, the J call TRBJ1-1; D gene ambiguous. V was shortened by 7 bases and J by 1 base, with 13 bases between the two germline ends. The CDR3 extends over 14 amino acids. Germline values: CDR1 SGHVS, CDR2 FQNEAQ. This CDR3 reads CASTFRDRNTEAFF. The CDR3 DNA reads as TGTGCCAGCACCTTTAGAGATCGGAACACTGAAGCTTTCTTT.

The chain joins TRBV5-6 to TRBJ1-5; tentatively, D is TRBD1 (5 bases). The V and J ends lost 4 bases and 1 base respectively, with 12 bases between them. The CDR3 spans 15 residues. Germline V gene sequence: CDR1 SGHDT, CDR2 YYEEEE. This CDR3 reads CASSVGGGSNQPQHF. The CDR3 coding sequence is TGTGCCAGCAGCGTTGGCGGGGGGAGCAATCAGCCCCAGCATTTT.

The chain links TRBV7-6 to TRBJ1-3, with D possibly matching TRBD1 (6 bases). V was pared by 5 bases and J by 0 bases, with 14 bases between. Germline CDR1 is SGHVS and CDR2 is FNYEAQ. This CDR3 is built from 16 residues. CDR3 in amino acids: CASSPGTPLSGNTIYF. Here the CDR3 DNA reads TGTGCCAGCAGCCCCGGGACACCCCTCTCTGGAAACACCATATATTTT.

In this sample, this clone turned up once. The chain has TRBV7-8 and TRBJ2-1, with 7 bases identical to TRBD1. The junction had 6 bases not matched to a gene; V was cut back by 5 bases and J by 8 bases. CDR3 length equals 13 residues. Germline CDR1 and CDR2: SGHVS and FQNEAQ. In nucleotides, the CDR3 is TGTGCCAGCAGCCTGCTAGGGGGCCATGAGCAGTTCTTC. It is translated as CASSLLGGHEQFF. Supplemented by reference TRBV7-8 and TRBJ2-1, the full variable domain reads GAGVSQSPRYKVAKRGQDVALRCDPISGHVSLFWYQQALGQGPEFLTYFQNEAQLDKSGLPSDRFFAERPEGSVSTLKIQRTQQEDSAVYLCASSLLGGHEQFFGPGTRLTVL.

J is TRBJ2-2 and V is TRBV5-1; 13 bases line up with TRBD2. The CDR3 totals 17 residues. J gave up 6 bases and V 0 bases, and 5 bases lay outside the gene matches. From germline, CDR1 is SGHRS and CDR2 YFSETQ. CDR3 bases: TGCGCCAGCAGCTTGGGGACTAGCGGGAGAAACGCCGGGGAGCTGTTTTTT. Its protein is CASSLGTSGRNAGELFF.

Here the CDR3 DNA reads TGTGCCAGCAGCTCTCGCGGACAGTCCTACGAGCAGTACTTC. Protein: CASSSRGQSYEQYF. The V call is TRBV9, the J call TRBJ2-7; a possible D gene is TRBD1 (6 bases). Trimming removed 4 bases at V and 1 base at J, with 12 bases between. This CDR3 comprises 14 residues. The germline CDR1 and CDR2 sequences are SGDLS and YYNGEE.

J is TRBJ2-5 and V is TRBV9, with D tentatively TRBD1 (5 bases). V lost 0 bases, J lost 10 bases, and 13 bases lay in between. The CDR3 spans 13 residues. From germline, CDR1 is SGDLS and CDR2 YYNGEE. CDR3 nucleotide sequence: TGTGCCAGCAGCGTAGGCCCGGACACCAACCAGTACTTC. As protein: CASSVGPDTNQYF.

CDR3 bases: TGTGCCAGCAGCCGGGCAGGGGGCTACGAGCAGTACTTC. It encodes CASSRAGGYEQYF. V usage is TRBV7-2 and J usage is TRBJ2-7; 7 nucleotides align to TRBD1. This CDR3 contains 13 residues. V shed 5 bases, J shed 3 bases, and the junction held 4 bases outside the gene matches. Germline V lookup: CDR1 SGHTA, CDR2 FQGNSA.

This sequence joins TRBV5-1 and TRBJ2-5; TRBD2 might be the D (6 bases). The CDR3 is 14 residues long. Germline V gene data show CDR1 as SGHRS and CDR2 as YFSETQ. Trimming left V 2 bases short and J 7 bases short, with 15 bases between. The CDR3 DNA reads as TGCGCCAGCAGCTTAGACTCTTTGGGAGGGACCCAGTACTTC. Translated, it gives CASSLDSLGGTQYF.

This clone was seen just once. The V gene is TRBV6-6, the J gene TRBJ2-5; TRBD1 agrees at 9 bases. The CDR3 runs to 14 residues. With 7 bases clipped from V and 2 bases from J, the junction kept 5 bases outside the gene matches. Germline V gene data show CDR1 as MNHNY and CDR2 as SVGAGI (reference sequence). CDR3 sequence: CASTRDRAQETQYF. The CDR3 bases are TGTGCCAGCACCCGGGACAGGGCTCAAGAGACCCAGTACTTC.

The CDR3 loop is CAWNGLAGATDTQYF. CDR3 DNA sequence: TGTGCCTGGAATGGACTAGCGGGGGCCACAGATACGCAGTATTTT. V is TRBV30 and J is TRBJ2-3, with TRBD2 matching 13 bases. This CDR3 spans 15 amino acids. Trimming took 4 bases from V and 2 from J; bases not matched to a gene: 3. Per the germline V gene, CDR1 is GTSNPN and CDR2 is SVGIG (reference sequence).